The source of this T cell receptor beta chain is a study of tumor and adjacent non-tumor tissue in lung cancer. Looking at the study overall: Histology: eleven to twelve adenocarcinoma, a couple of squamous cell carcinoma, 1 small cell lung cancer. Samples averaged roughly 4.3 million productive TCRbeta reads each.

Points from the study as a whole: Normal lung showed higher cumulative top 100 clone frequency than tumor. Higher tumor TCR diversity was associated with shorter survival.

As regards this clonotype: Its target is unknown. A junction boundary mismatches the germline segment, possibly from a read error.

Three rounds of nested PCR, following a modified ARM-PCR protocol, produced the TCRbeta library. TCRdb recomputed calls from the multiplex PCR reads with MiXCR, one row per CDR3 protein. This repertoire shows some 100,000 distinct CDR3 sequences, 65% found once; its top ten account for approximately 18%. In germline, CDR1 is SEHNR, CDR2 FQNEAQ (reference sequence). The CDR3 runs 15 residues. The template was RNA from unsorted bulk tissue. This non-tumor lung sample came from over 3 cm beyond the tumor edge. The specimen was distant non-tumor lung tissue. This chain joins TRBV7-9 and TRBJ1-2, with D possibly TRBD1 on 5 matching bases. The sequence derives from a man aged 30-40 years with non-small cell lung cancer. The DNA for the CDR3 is TGTGCCAGCAGCACCCAGGGAGCGCATAACTATGGCAACACCTTC. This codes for CASSTQGAHNYGNTF.